One TCR beta chain is described in this entry. Antigen: not known. Different DNA sequences within this sample yield the same CDR3. This sample was included in a study of shared clonotypes between healthy human individuals. Regarding the study as a whole: Despite large depth, sorted-subset datasets appeared incompletely sequenced. In general, naive subsets displayed greater estimated richness than memory subsets did. Of the naive CD4 clonotypes, approximately 5% were shared across a handful of donors.

The CDR3 extends over 14 amino acids. The V and J ends lost 3 bases and 4 bases, in that order; junction bases with no gene match: 2. Germline V gene data show CDR1 as SGHRS and CDR2 as YFSETQ. Measured with immunoSEQ multiplex PCR; TCRdb has only the in-frame clones, and not every one. The sample comprises 2,500,000 or so clones, about 92% of which are singletons, and over 0.12% rests with the top ten. The source is a man younger than 30 in good health. Sequenced input: naive CD4+ T cells sorted from blood. Subset described: CD45RA+ positively selected. The J gene is TRBJ2-1, the V gene TRBV5-1, with TRBD1 identical over 9 bases. In nucleotides, the CDR3 is TGCGCCAGCAGCTCGGGACAGGGTTACAATGAGCAGTTCTTC. Protein product: CASSSGQGYNEQFF.